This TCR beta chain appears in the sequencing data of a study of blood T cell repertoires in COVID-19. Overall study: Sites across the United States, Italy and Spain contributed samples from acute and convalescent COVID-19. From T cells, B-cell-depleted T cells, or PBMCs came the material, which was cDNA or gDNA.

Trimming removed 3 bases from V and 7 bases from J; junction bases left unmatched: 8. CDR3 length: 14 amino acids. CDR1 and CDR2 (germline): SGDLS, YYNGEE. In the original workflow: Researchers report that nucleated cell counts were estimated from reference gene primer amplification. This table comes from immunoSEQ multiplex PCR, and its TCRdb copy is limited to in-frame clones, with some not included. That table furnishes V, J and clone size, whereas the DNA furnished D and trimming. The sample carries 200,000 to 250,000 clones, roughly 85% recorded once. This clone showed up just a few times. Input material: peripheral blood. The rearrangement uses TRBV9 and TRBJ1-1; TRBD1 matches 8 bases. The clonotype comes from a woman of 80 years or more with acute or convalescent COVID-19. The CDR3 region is CASSADRVVGEAFF. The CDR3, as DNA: TGTGCCAGCAGCGCGGACAGGGTCGTAGGTGAAGCTTTCTTT.